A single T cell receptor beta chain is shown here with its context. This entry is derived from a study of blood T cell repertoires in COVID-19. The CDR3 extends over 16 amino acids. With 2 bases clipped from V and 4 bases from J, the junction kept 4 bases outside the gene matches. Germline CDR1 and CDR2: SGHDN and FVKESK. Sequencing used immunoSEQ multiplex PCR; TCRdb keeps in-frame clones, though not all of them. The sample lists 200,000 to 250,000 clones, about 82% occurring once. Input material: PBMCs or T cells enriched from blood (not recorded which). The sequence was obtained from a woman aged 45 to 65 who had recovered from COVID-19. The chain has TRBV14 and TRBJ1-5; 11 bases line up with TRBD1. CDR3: CASSQWGQGENQPQHF. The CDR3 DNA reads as TGTGCCAGCAGCCAATGGGGACAGGGGGAAAATCAGCCCCAGCATTTT.